This is a list of T cell receptor beta chains from one sample in a study of CD8 T cells in ankylosing spondylitis. From the 5' RACE reads, TCRdb called clonotypes with MiXCR, one entry per CDR3 protein. The data contain over 700,000 distinct CDR3 sequences, 15% to 20% of them singletons. Sequencing was done on a sample of blood, either unsorted or a sorted T cell fraction (not recorded which). The receptors were sampled from a male donor with ankylosing spondylitis. The CDR3 runs from the conserved cysteine through the conserved F or W. The D gene is left open where the match is weak. The size of a clone is reported for some rows only, either as once, few or many, or as a class for expanded clones.

V	J	D	size	CDR3	DNA
TRBV20-1	TRBJ2-3	.	.	CSASSAERVTDTQYF	TGCAGTGCTAGTAGCGCAGAAAGGGTCACAGATACGCAGTATTTT
TRBV4-1	TRBJ2-1	.	.	CASSQERADYNEQFF	TGCGCCAGCAGCCAAGAGAGGGCCGACTACAATGAGCAGTTCTTC
TRBV7-9	TRBJ2-1	.	many	CASSFQGQEFNEQFF	TGTGCCAGCAGCTTTCAGGGGCAGGAGTTCAATGAGCAGTTCTTC
TRBV3-1	TRBJ2-5	TRBD1	.	CTSSSARTGWVQETQYF	TGTACCAGCAGCTCTGCCCGGACAGGGTGGGTCCAAGAGACCCAGTACTTC
TRBV12-3/TRBV12-4	TRBJ2-3	.	.	CASKGRVSSTDTQYF	TGTGCCAGCAAAGGCCGGGTTTCCAGCACAGATACGCAGTATTTT
TRBV5-5	TRBJ2-1	.	few	CASSLAMMGGNFNEQFF	TGTGCCAGCAGCTTGGCCATGATGGGGGGCAATTTCAATGAGCAGTTCTTC
TRBV9	TRBJ2-5	.	many	CASNPSGGLGETQYF	TGTGCCAGCAACCCTTCGGGGGGCCTGGGAGAGACCCAGTACTTC
TRBV20-1	TRBJ2-3	.	.	CSARDIVGDTQYF	TGCAGTGCTAGAGATATTGTCGGGGATACGCAGTATTTT
TRBV12-3/TRBV12-4	TRBJ2-5	.	.	CASSPSLGLEKETQYF	TGTGCCAGCAGTCCTAGCCTGGGACTGGAAAAAGAGACCCAGTACTTC
TRBV10-2	TRBJ2-5	TRBD1	.	CASSGQGVRETQYF	TGCGCCAGCAGTGGACAGGGTGTTAGAGAGACCCAGTACTTC
TRBV15	TRBJ2-1	TRBD2	.	CATSRDLVVAGGNEQFF	TGTGCCACCAGCAGAGATCTTGTTGTAGCGGGGGGGAATGAGCAGTTCTTC
TRBV29-1	TRBJ1-5	.	.	CGAKEGYDQPQHF	TGCGGCGCCAAGGAGGGCTACGATCAGCCCCAGCATTTT
TRBV18	TRBJ1-1	.	.	CASSQEEIAEAFF	TGTGCCAGCTCCCAGGAGGAGATTGCTGAAGCTTTCTTT
TRBV2	TRBJ1-2	.	.	CASSENGNWGYTF	TGTGCCAGCAGCGAGAACGGGAATTGGGGCTACACCTTC
TRBV20-1	TRBJ1-5	.	few	CSAIRRPDQPQHF	TGCAGTGCTATTCGACGTCCGGATCAGCCCCAGCATTTT
TRBV29-1	TRBJ2-3	.	.	CSVDGNRGDLGTDTQYF	TGCAGCGTTGACGGGAATCGCGGGGATTTGGGTACAGATACGCAGTATTTT
TRBV9	TRBJ2-7	TRBD1	.	CASSVGGQDYYEQYF	TGTGCCAGCAGCGTAGGGGGACAGGATTACTACGAGCAGTACTTC
TRBV27	TRBJ1-5	.	few	CASSLSYTEWPQHF	TGTGCCAGCAGTTTATCGTACACCGAATGGCCCCAGCATTTT
TRBV12-3/TRBV12-4	TRBJ1-1	.	many	CASSFEGANTEAFF	TGTGCCAGCAGTTTCGAAGGGGCGAACACTGAAGCTTTCTTT
TRBV4-3	TRBJ2-2	.	.	CASSQAPEMNTGELFF	TGCGCCAGCAGCCAAGCACCAGAGATGAACACCGGGGAGCTGTTTTTT
TRBV7-9	TRBJ1-3	.	.	CASSLAYGNSGNTIYF	TGTGCCAGCAGCCTAGCGTACGGAAACTCTGGAAACACCATATATTTT
TRBV4-1	TRBJ2-4	TRBD1	many	CASSQGQGADIQYF	TGCGCCAGCAGCCAAGGACAGGGGGCGGACATTCAGTACTTC
TRBV29-1	TRBJ2-2	.	many	CSVEDLKGSDTGELFF	TGCAGCGTTGAAGATCTCAAGGGATCTGACACCGGGGAGCTGTTTTTT
TRBV28	TRBJ2-7	TRBD2	.	CASSFPTAGGAYEQYF	TGTGCCAGCAGTTTCCCGACCGCGGGAGGTGCCTACGAGCAGTACTTC
TRBV29-1	TRBJ2-1	TRBD1	.	CSVVFRDRAYNEQFF	TGCAGCGTTGTTTTTAGGGACAGGGCCTACAATGAGCAGTTCTTC
TRBV7-2	TRBJ2-3	.	.	CASSLAGQGTQYF	TGTGCCAGCAGCTTAGCGGGGCAGGGTACGCAGTATTTT
TRBV12-3/TRBV12-4	TRBJ1-2	.	few	CASSRGTANYGYTF	TGTGCCAGCAGTCGTGGAACGGCTAACTATGGCTACACCTTC
TRBV28	TRBJ2-2	TRBD2	few	CASSGTSLPGELFF	TGTGCCAGCAGTGGGACTAGTCTGCCCGGGGAGCTGTTTTTT
TRBV12-3/TRBV12-4	TRBJ2-1	TRBD2	.	CASSYPHRGSTSYNEQFF	TGTGCCAGCAGTTACCCCCATCGCGGGAGCACCTCCTACAATGAGCAGTTCTTC
TRBV4-1	TRBJ1-1	.	few	CASSQPNRDEAFF	TGCGCCAGCAGCCAACCGAACCGGGATGAAGCTTTCTTT
TRBV11-2	TRBJ2-1	.	many	CASSGVSSYNEQFF	TGTGCCAGCAGCGGAGTTAGCTCCTACAATGAGCAGTTCTTC
TRBV25-1	TRBJ1-4	TRBD1	.	CASRGDRGNEKLFF	TGTGCCAGCAGGGGAGACAGGGGAAATGAAAAACTGTTTTTT
TRBV5-1	TRBJ1-1	TRBD1	.	CASTLLGGQQNTEAFF	TGCGCCAGCACCCTCTTAGGGGGACAGCAAAACACTGAAGCTTTCTTT
TRBV12-3/TRBV12-4	TRBJ2-7	TRBD1	few	CASSLGGDRGDEQYF	TGTGCCAGCAGTTTAGGGGGTGACAGGGGCGACGAGCAGTACTTC
TRBV20-1	TRBJ2-1	TRBD2	.	CSARDLSGRFNNEQFF	TGCAGTGCTAGAGACCTTAGCGGGAGGTTCAACAATGAGCAGTTCTTC
TRBV6-5	TRBJ1-1	.	.	CATLRNTEAFF	TGTGCCACCCTCAGGAACACTGAAGCTTTCTTT
TRBV20-1	TRBJ1-1	.	.	CSAPSHGGNTEAFF	TGCAGTGCTCCTAGTCATGGGGGGAACACTGAAGCTTTCTTT
TRBV14	TRBJ2-3	.	.	CASSQVRYTDTQYF	TGTGCCAGCAGCCAAGTTAGGTACACAGATACGCAGTATTTT
TRBV6-2/TRBV6-3	TRBJ2-1	TRBD2	few	CASSQRTSGSYNEQFF	TGTGCCAGCAGCCAGAGGACTAGCGGATCCTACAATGAGCAGTTCTTC
TRBV20-1	TRBJ2-7	TRBD2	.	CSASGLAGGQDPYEQYF	TGCAGTGCTTCGGGACTAGCGGGAGGGCAGGACCCCTACGAGCAGTACTTC
TRBV7-9	TRBJ1-4	.	.	CASSLSWGEKLFF	TGTGCCAGCAGCCTTTCTTGGGGGGAAAAACTGTTTTTT
TRBV28	TRBJ2-3	.	.	CASTSGGPLNTDTQYF	TGTGCCAGCACTAGTGGTGGCCCACTTAACACAGATACGCAGTATTTT
TRBV6-5	TRBJ1-3	.	.	CASSYSHSGNTIYF	TGTGCCAGCAGTTACTCGCACTCTGGAAACACCATATATTTT
TRBV27	TRBJ1-1	.	.	CASRWQTEAFF	TGTGCCAGCAGATGGCAGACTGAAGCTTTCTTT
TRBV20-1	TRBJ1-5	.	.	CSARVMGRDQPQHF	TGCAGTGCTAGGGTGATGGGCAGGGATCAGCCCCAGCATTTT
TRBV4-1	TRBJ2-1	.	.	CASSLPGGVWFF	TGCGCCAGCAGCCTACCTGGGGGAGTTTGGTTCTTC
TRBV6-6	TRBJ1-2	.	.	CASNDGNYGYTF	TGTGCCAGCAACGACGGTAACTATGGCTACACCTTC
TRBV6-5	TRBJ2-2	TRBD1	.	CASSYSDRGLLGGELFF	TGTGCCAGCAGTTACTCGGACAGGGGGCTTTTGGGCGGGGAGCTGTTTTTT
TRBV5-1	TRBJ2-1	.	few	CASKGGVYNEQFF	TGCGCCAGCAAAGGGGGGGTCTACAATGAGCAGTTCTTC
TRBV6-1	TRBJ2-5	TRBD2	few	CASSEQGLAGETQYF	TGTGCCAGCAGCGAACAGGGACTAGCGGGAGAGACCCAGTACTTC
TRBV20-1	TRBJ2-3	TRBD2	.	CSARTAGLTSTDTQYF	TGCAGTGCTAGAACGGCGGGACTAACTAGCACAGATACGCAGTATTTT